This T cell receptor (beta chain) was captured in a study of T cells in Graves' hyperthyroidism and ophthalmopathy. The germline V gene encodes CDR1 MGHRA and CDR2 YSYEKL. The CDR3 extends over 14 amino acids. Trimming shortened V by 1 base and J by 8 bases, and 12 bases separated the two germline ends. Amplification yielded TCR beta CDR3 regions, with RNA transcripts as the source. First-round RT-PCR targeting the TCR CDR3 was performed with the HTBI primer set. MiXCR, applied by TCRdb to the multiplex PCR reads, yields one record per CDR3 protein. The profile covers about 380,000 distinct CDR3 sequences, with around 20% appearing a single time and 40% taken by the ten largest.

The sequenced sample consisted of blood. The TCR sequence derives from a man younger than 30 with Graves' ophthalmopathy. The genes are TRBV4-1 and TRBJ1-3; no firm D call. The CDR3 region is CASSQAVGGYTIYF. The CDR3 nucleotides read TGCGCCAGCAGCCAAGCAGTGGGAGGCTACACCATATATTTT.